This T cell receptor beta chain stems from a study of CD4+ T cells in melanoma. Study-wide findings and caveats: Neoantigen-specific CD4+ T cells in melanoma reportedly had diverse differentiation states. CD8+ T cell, macrophage and B cell function reportedly correlated with neoantigen-specific CD4+ T cells.

Clones were read by immunoSEQ multiplex PCR, and TCRdb kept only the in-frame ones, dropping some. Seen here are roughly 60,000 clones, approximately 74% observed once, and the top ten hold roughly 4.4%. This clone has only a few counts. What it binds is unknown. V was cut by 7 bases and J by 4 bases, with 28 bases left in between. CDR3 length equals 18 residues. The germline gives CDR1 SGHVS, CDR2 FQNEAQ. The source material was tumor tissue. The TCR originated in a human donor with melanoma. This chain joins TRBV7-8 and TRBJ1-1, with a tentative D call TRBD1 (5 bases). CDR3 in amino acids: CASTLRRTRVAGGTEAFF. DNA of the CDR3: TGTGCCAGCACTCTACGGCGCACTCGCGTGGCCGGGGGCACTGAAGCTTTCTTT.